Following are 3 T cell receptor beta chains from one sample sequenced in a study of blood T cell repertoires in COVID-19. Sequencing used immunoSEQ multiplex PCR; TCRdb keeps in-frame clones, though not all of them. This table has some 130,000 clones, approximately 89% appearing once. The sequencing input was peripheral blood. All receptors come from a man between 50 and 59 years old with acute or convalescent COVID-19.

The rearrangement joins TRBV19 to TRBJ1-2; D unresolved. This CDR3 comprises 16 residues. Trimming stripped 5 bases from V and 2 bases from J, with 18 bases between. The germline V gene encodes CDR1 LNHDA and CDR2 SQIVND (reference sequence). The CDR3 DNA reads TGTGCCAGTAGTTTTACTACCGGGGAAGTGAACTATGGCTACACCTTC. Translating gives CASSFTTGEVNYGYTF.

The chain carries TRBV27 and TRBJ1-1; no definite D call. Between the trimmed V and J ends, which lost 3 bases and 1 base, there was a span of 6 bases. Germline V CDR1 and CDR2: MNHEY, SMNVEV (reference sequence). There are 13 residues in the CDR3. The CDR3 nucleotides read TGTGCCAGCAGTTTTCTTAAGAACACTGAAGCTTTCTTT. It is translated as CASSFLKNTEAFF.

The V call is TRBV2, the J call TRBJ1-1; a possible D gene is TRBD1 (6 bases). The V and J ends lost 7 bases and 8 bases respectively, with 14 bases between them. The V gene's germline CDR1 is SNHLY and CDR2 FYNNEI. This CDR3 comprises 12 residues. The CDR3 DNA sequence: TGTGCCAGCATGAAGGGGGAGCACGAAGCTTTCTTT. Encoded protein: CASMKGEHEAFF.